Sequencing of this T cell receptor beta chain was carried out in a study of persistence of HIV-infected CD4 T cells. Whole-study context: A median of 8 years of suppressive ART preceded sampling.

Trimming took 5 bases from V and 5 from J; bases not matched to a gene: 4. This CDR3 is 13 amino acids long. From germline, CDR1 is SGHAT and CDR2 FQNNGV. Sequencing used immunoSEQ version 4 in survey mode. Profiled with immunoSEQ multiplex PCR; TCRdb holds only in-frame clones, not every one. The top ten hold approximately 1.3% of the sample, which has more than 35,000 clones, 87% seen once. The study's findings and limits: TCR oligoclonality correlated with proviral oligoclonality in the same sorted populations. Antigen-responding cells were enriched for degenerate expanded CDR3beta sequences.

Nonspecific anti-CD3/anti-CD28 bead stimulation represents the broad CD4+ T cell repertoire. Sorting of responding CD4+ T cells relied on upregulated CD40 ligand together with CD69. PBMCs were depleted of CD8+ T cells before stimulation. For this clone: What it binds is not known.

The source was CD4+ T cells sorted from PBMCs after roughly 18-hour stimulation, collected from a patient who received antiretroviral therapy. The rearrangement joins TRBV11-2 to TRBJ1-2; 8 bases fit TRBD1. This TCR derives from an adult man with HIV who was CMV-seropositive. The CDR3 loop is CASSPDREYGYTF. The CDR3 nucleotides read TGTGCCAGCAGCCCGGACAGGGAATATGGCTACACCTTC.